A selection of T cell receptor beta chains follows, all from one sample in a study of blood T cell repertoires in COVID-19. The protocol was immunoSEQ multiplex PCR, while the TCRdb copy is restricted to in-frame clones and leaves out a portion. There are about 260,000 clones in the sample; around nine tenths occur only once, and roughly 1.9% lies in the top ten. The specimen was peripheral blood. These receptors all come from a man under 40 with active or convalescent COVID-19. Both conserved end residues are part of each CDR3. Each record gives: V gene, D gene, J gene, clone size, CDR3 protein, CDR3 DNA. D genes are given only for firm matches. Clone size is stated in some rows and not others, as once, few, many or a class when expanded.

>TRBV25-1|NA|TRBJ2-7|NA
CASSGGTYEQYF
TGTGCCAGCAGTGGGGGGACTTACGAGCAGTACTTC
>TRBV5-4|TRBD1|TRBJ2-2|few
CASSSGQGAAGELFF
TGTGCCAGCAGCTCTGGACAGGGGGCCGCCGGGGAGCTGTTTTTT
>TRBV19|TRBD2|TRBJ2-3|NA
CASSIGTSGGDTQYF
TGTGCCAGTAGTATAGGGACTAGCGGGGGAGATACGCAGTATTTT
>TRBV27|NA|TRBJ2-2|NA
CASSVGGATGELFF
TGTGCCAGCAGCGTTGGTGGGGCCACCGGGGAGCTGTTTTTT
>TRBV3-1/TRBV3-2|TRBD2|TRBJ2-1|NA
CASRKFGTSGGRGFSNEQFF
TGTGCCAGCAGAAAATTCGGGACTAGCGGGGGGCGGGGATTTAGCAATGAGCAGTTCTTC
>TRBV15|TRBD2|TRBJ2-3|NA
CATSIPGLESGTDTQYF
TGTGCCACCAGCATACCGGGACTAGAGTCGGGAACAGATACGCAGTATTTT
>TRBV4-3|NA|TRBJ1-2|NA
CASSQAEGLGYGYTF
TGCGCCAGCAGCCAAGCGGAGGGATTGGGCTATGGCTACACCTTC
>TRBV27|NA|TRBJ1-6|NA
CASRRGRGSSSPLHF
TGTGCCAGCAGACGGGGGAGGGGGTCTAGCTCACCCCTCCACTTT
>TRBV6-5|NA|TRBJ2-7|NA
CATRDRTYEQYF
TGTGCCACACGAGACAGGACCTACGAGCAGTACTTC
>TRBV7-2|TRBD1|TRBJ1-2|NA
CASSLTGGDYGYTF
TGTGCCAGCAGCTTAACAGGGGGCGACTATGGCTACACCTTC
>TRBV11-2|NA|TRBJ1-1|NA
CASSPPREINTEAFF
TGTGCCAGCAGCCCCCCTCGGGAGATAAACACTGAAGCTTTCTTT
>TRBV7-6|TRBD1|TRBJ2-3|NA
CASSLAGGQLTDTQYF
TGTGCCAGCAGCTTAGCAGGGGGACAGCTCACAGATACGCAGTATTTT
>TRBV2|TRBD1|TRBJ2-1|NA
CASSSGTGLYNEQFF
TGTGCCAGCAGTTCCGGGACAGGGCTCTACAATGAGCAGTTCTTC
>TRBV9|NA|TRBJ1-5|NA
CASSVGDYPGDQPQHF
TGTGCCAGCAGCGTAGGTGATTATCCGGGGGATCAGCCCCAGCATTTT
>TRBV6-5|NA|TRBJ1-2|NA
CASSYSPSTNYGYTF
TGTGCCAGCAGTTATTCTCCGTCTACTAACTATGGCTACACCTTC
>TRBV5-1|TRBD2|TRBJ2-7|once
CASSLAGGETYEQYF
TGCGCCAGCAGCTTGGCCGGGGGGGAGACCTACGAGCAGTACTTC
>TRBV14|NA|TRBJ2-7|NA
CASSQALGRGSPPYEQYF
TGTGCCAGCAGCCAAGCTTTAGGTCGAGGGTCTCCCCCGTACGAGCAGTACTTC
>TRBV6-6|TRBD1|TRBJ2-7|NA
CASRFTGTGFNEQYF
TGTGCCAGCAGATTCACCGGGACAGGGTTTAACGAGCAGTACTTC
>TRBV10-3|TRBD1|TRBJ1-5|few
CAISEDRGLSNQPQHF
TGTGCCATCAGTGAAGACAGGGGTCTCAGCAATCAGCCCCAGCATTTT
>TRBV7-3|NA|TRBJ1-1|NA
CASSLMTNTEAFF
TGTGCCAGCAGCTTAATGACAAACACTGAAGCTTTCTTT
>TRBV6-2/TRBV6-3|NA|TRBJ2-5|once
CASSWPRDNQETQYF
TGTGCCAGCAGTTGGCCCCGGGACAACCAAGAGACCCAGTACTTC
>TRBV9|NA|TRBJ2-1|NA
CASSGYQASSYNEQFF
TGTGCCAGCAGCGGATATCAGGCCAGCTCCTACAATGAGCAGTTCTTC
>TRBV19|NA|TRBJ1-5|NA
CASTLGGDSNQPQHF
TGTGCCAGTACTCTAGGCGGGGATAGCAATCAGCCCCAGCATTTT
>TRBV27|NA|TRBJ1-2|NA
CASSSANRDGYTF
TGTGCCAGCAGTTCCGCGAACAGGGATGGCTACACCTTC
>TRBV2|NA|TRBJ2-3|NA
CASRSGDDTDTQYF
TGTGCCAGCAGATCGGGGGATGACACAGATACGCAGTATTTT
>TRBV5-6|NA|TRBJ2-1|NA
CASSSRQSGNEQFF
TGTGCCAGCAGTTCGAGGCAATCCGGTAATGAGCAGTTCTTC
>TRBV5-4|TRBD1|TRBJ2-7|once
CASSPRQGLYEQYF
TGTGCCAGCAGCCCTCGACAGGGGCTCTACGAGCAGTACTTC
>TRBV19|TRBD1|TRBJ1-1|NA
CASMLGQGGNTEAFF
TGTGCCAGTATGTTGGGACAGGGTGGGAACACTGAAGCTTTCTTT
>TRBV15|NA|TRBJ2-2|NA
CATSRESPGELFF
TGTGCCACCAGCAGAGAGAGTCCCGGGGAGCTGTTTTTT
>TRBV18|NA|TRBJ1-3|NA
CASSPQSSGNTIYF
TGTGCCAGCTCACCACAGAGCTCTGGAAACACCATATATTTT
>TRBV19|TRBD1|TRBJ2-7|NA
CASSTNGQGWDSGEQYF
TGTGCCAGTAGTACCAATGGACAGGGTTGGGACTCGGGGGAGCAGTACTTC
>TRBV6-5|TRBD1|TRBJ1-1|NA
CASSLGQGGTEAFF
TGTGCCAGCAGTCTTGGACAGGGTGGGACTGAAGCTTTCTTT
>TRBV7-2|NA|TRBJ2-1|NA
CASSLVREKYNEQFF
TGTGCCAGCAGCTTAGTTCGGGAAAAATACAATGAGCAGTTCTTC
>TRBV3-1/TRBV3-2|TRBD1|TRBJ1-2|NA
CASSQEGDRVFLDYGYTF
TGTGCCAGCAGCCAAGAAGGGGACAGGGTTTTTCTGGACTATGGCTACACCTTC
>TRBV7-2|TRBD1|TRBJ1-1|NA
CASSLHRGGIRMNTEAFF
TGTGCCAGCAGCTTACACAGGGGAGGAATAAGAATGAACACTGAAGCTTTCTTT
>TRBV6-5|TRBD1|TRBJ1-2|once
CASSRDRGRGYTF
TGTGCCAGCAGTCGGGACAGGGGTCGTGGCTACACCTTC
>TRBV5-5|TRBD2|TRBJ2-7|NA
CASGEGLRYEQYF
TGTGCCAGCGGGGAGGGCCTTCGCTACGAGCAGTACTTC
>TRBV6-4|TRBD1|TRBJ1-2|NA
CASSATGDYGYTF
TGTGCCAGCAGTGCGACAGGGGACTATGGCTACACCTTC
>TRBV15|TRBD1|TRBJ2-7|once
CATSHQTGTGEQYF
TGTGCCACCAGCCACCAGACCGGGACAGGCGAGCAGTACTTC
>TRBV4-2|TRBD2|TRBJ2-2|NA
CASSPVGLADSTGELFF
TGTGCCAGCAGCCCGGTAGGACTAGCGGATTCCACCGGGGAGCTGTTTTTT